This TCR beta chain was sequenced during a study of TIL therapy for anti-PD-1-resistant metastatic lung cancer. Looking at the study overall: Four tumors were EGFR-mutant and two were ALK-rearranged.

This clone was observed once. Antigen specificity is unknown. Documented time point: pre-treatment sample, taken before nivolumab and TIL therapy. Most excised metastases sampled were pleural nodules or supraclavicular lymph nodes. Patients then received nivolumab; progressors got lymphodepletion, TIL and IL-2. The study's findings and limits: Compared with baseline intratumoral T cells, expanded TIL cultures were more clonal and less diverse (roughly 6% vs 31%).

Sequencing used immunoSEQ v3. Here immunoSEQ multiplex PCR was the method, and the copy in TCRdb shows in-frame clones only, minus some. Among some 7,600 clones listed, less than 85% were seen once. The germline V gene encodes CDR1 LGHNA and CDR2 YNFKEQ. The CDR3 extends over 16 amino acids. The V and J ends lost 5 bases and 0 bases, in that order; junction bases with no gene match: 8. J is TRBJ1-2 and V is TRBV4-2; 8 bases map to TRBD1. The material sequenced was tumor tissue, taken at baseline. The TCR sequence derives from a person aged 25 to 80 with non-small cell lung cancer. CDR3 nucleotide sequence: TGTGCCAGCAGCAAGGGGGGACAGGCAGCTAACTATGGCTACACCTTC. Translating it yields CASSKGGQAANYGYTF.